One sample yielded the 9 T cell receptor beta chains listed below, sequenced in a study of cytomegalovirus exposure and HLA in healthy donors. A multiplex PCR was run with 60 Vbeta primers and 13 Jbeta primers. The assay was immunoSEQ multiplex PCR, and TCRdb's table has in-frame clones only and misses some. The sample lists roughly 190,000 clones; about 81% were seen once. Sequencing was carried out using PBMCs. These receptors were obtained from a man aged 30-40 years in good health and CMV-seropositive.

V and J are TRBV30 and TRBJ1-1; D may be TRBD1 (6 bases). CDR3 length equals 13 residues. V was trimmed by 1 base and J by 1 base, leaving 7 bases between them. Germline CDR1 reads GTSNPN; CDR2 reads SVGIG (reference sequence). The CDR3 bases are TGTGCCTGGAGTGAGACAGGGAACACTGAAGCTTTCTTT. This sequence encodes CAWSETGNTEAFF.

The genes are TRBV5-4 and TRBJ2-7; 8 nucleotides match TRBD1. The ends lost 0 bases at V and 4 bases at J; junction bases unmatched: 9. The CDR3 sequence is 16 residues long. Germline loops: CDR1 SGHNT, CDR2 YYREEE (reference sequence). Here the CDR3 reads CASSLGTGPSLYEQYF. The CDR3 DNA reads as TGTGCCAGCAGCTTGGGGACAGGGCCAAGTCTATACGAGCAGTACTTC.

Comment on this clone: The junction and the germline gene differ at one end; a read error may be behind it. The chain combines TRBV4-1 with TRBJ1-6; TRBD1 agrees at 9 bases. The CDR3 totals 16 residues. Looked up from germline, CDR1 is MGHRA and CDR2 is YSYEKL. CDR3 DNA: TGCGCCAGCAGTCAAGGCCCCGGGACAGGGAATTCACCCCTCCACTTT. Translated, it gives CASSQGPGTGNSPLHF.

The chain combines TRBV29-1 with TRBJ2-5; D perhaps matches TRBD2 (6 bases). V was shortened by 0 bases and J by 3 bases, with 20 bases between the two germline ends. Germline V gene data show CDR1 as SQVTM and CDR2 as ANQGSEA. CDR3 length: 17 residues. The CDR3 loop is CSVEDLEGSAVKETQYF. DNA for the CDR3: TGCAGCGTTGAAGATCTGGAGGGCTCGGCTGTAAAAGAGACCCAGTACTTC.

The chain employs TRBV6-5 and TRBJ1-2; a possible D gene is TRBD1 (6 bases). V lost 5 bases and J 2 bases, leaving 9 bases between the germline ends. CDR3 length equals 13 residues. Per the germline V gene, CDR1 is MNHEY and CDR2 is SVGAGI. Written as DNA, the CDR3 is TGTGCCAGCAGTCTAGACAGGAACTATGGCTACACCTTC. It yields the protein CASSLDRNYGYTF.

Notes on this clone: The same CDR3 arises from other DNA sequences in this sample as well. The chain is built from TRBV5-1 and TRBJ2-1, with D possibly being TRBD1 (6 bases). Per germline, CDR1 SGHRS and CDR2 YFSETQ. This CDR3 spans 13 amino acids. The ends were cut back, 4 bases at V and 3 bases at J, with 8 bases in the middle. The CDR3: CASSLGGYNEQFF. In DNA, the CDR3 is TGCGCCAGCAGCCTAGGGGGCTACAATGAGCAGTTCTTC. The complete variable domain, with remaining parts taken from reference TRBV5-1 and TRBJ2-1, reads KAGVTQTPRYLIKTRGQQVTLSCSPISGHRSVSWYQQTPGQGLQFLFEYFSETQRNKGNFPGRFSGRQFSNSRSEMNVSTLELGDSALYLCASSLGGYNEQFFGPGTRLTVL.

The genes are TRBV19 and TRBJ2-5, with TRBD1 matching 9 bases. The V gene's germline CDR1 is LNHDA and CDR2 SQIVND (reference sequence). CDR3 length: 15 amino acids. After removal of 6 bases from V and 11 bases from J, the junction contained 16 bases not matched to a gene. The CDR3 region is CASRGMGTGPPEQYF. CDR3 sequence (DNA): TGTGCCAGTAGAGGAATGGGGACAGGGCCTCCGGAGCAGTACTTC.

The chain links TRBV18 to TRBJ2-3, with 7 bases fitting TRBD1. The V and J ends lost 3 bases and 2 bases, in that order; junction bases with no gene match: 5. Germline-derived CDR1 and CDR2 are KGHSH and LQKENI. The CDR3 covers 15 residues. The CDR3 protein is CASSPGDSNTDTQYF. The CDR3 DNA sequence: TGTGCCAGCTCACCGGGGGACAGCAACACAGATACGCAGTATTTT. Full variable domain (outside the CDR3, taken from reference TRBV18 and TRBJ2-3): NAGVMQNPRHLVRRRGQEARLRCSPMKGHSHVYWYRQLPEEGLKFMVYLQKENIIDESGMPKERFSAEFPKEGPSILRIQQVVRGDSAAYFCASSPGDSNTDTQYFGPGTRLTVL.

For this clone: One end of the junction is discordant with germline, which a read error may explain. J is TRBJ2-3 and V is TRBV7-9, with D unresolved. CDR1 and CDR2 from the germline V gene are SEHNR and FQNEAQ (reference sequence). The CDR3 extends over 14 amino acids. The CDR3 reads CSSSPRASTDTQYF. CDR3 bases: TGTTCCAGCAGCCCCCGAGCGAGCACAGATACGCAGTATTTT.